The next 25 T cell receptor beta chains were all read from a single sample in a study of shared clonotypes between healthy human individuals. Sequencing used immunoSEQ multiplex PCR; TCRdb keeps in-frame clones, though not all of them. The profile shows about 2.4 million clones, 90% to 95% of them singletons. The sample taken for sequencing was naive CD4+ T cells from PBMCs. The subset is: CD45RA+ positively selected. The receptors were gathered from a man between 18 and 29 years old in good health. Some clones in this sample may be carry-over from other donors' samples.

The rearrangement joins TRBV5-1 to TRBJ2-3; no clear D. Germline CDR1 is SGHRS and CDR2 is YFSETQ. The CDR3 length is 14 residues. Trimming stripped 0 bases from V and 2 bases from J, with 7 bases between. In DNA, the CDR3 is TGCGCCAGCAGCTTGGAGGAGCACACAGATACGCAGTATTTT. Its translation is CASSLEEHTDTQYF.

The V and J genes are TRBV19 and TRBJ2-4; D possibly corresponds to TRBD1 (6 bases). The CDR3 has 14 amino acids. With 8 bases removed from V and 1 base from J, the gap between germline ends came to 12 bases. The germline V gene has CDR1 LNHDA and CDR2 SQIVND (reference sequence). The CDR3 loop is CASSTGYAKNIQYF. CDR3 nucleotide sequence: TGTGCCAGTTCTACAGGGTACGCCAAAAACATTCAGTACTTC.

Remarks on this clone: The same CDR3 is also encoded by other DNA sequences in this sample. The rearrangement uses TRBV6-5 and TRBJ2-7; no clear D gene. CDR1 is MNHEY and CDR2 is SVGAGI in the germline V gene. Trimming cost V 5 bases and J 7 bases, with 9 bases left between them. This CDR3 has 11 residues. The CDR3 DNA follows: TGTGCCAGCAGTCAAGGCCGGGAGCAGTACTTC. It translates to CASSQGREQYF.

The J gene is TRBJ2-7, the V gene TRBV19; 11 nucleotides match TRBD2. This CDR3 has 15 residues. V was clipped by 6 bases and J by 4 bases; unmatched bases: 8. The germline CDR1 and CDR2 sequences are LNHDA and SQIVND (reference sequence). The CDR3 DNA reads TGTGCCAGTAGAGCGGTGGGACTAGCGGAGTACGAGCAGTACTTC. Amino acids: CASRAVGLAEYEQYF.

A single count supports this clone. This rearrangement joins TRBV9 to TRBJ2-5; 8 positions match TRBD1. The trim removed 3 bases at V and 5 bases at J, leaving 9 bases unmatched. This CDR3 is 15 amino acids long. Germline-derived CDR1 and CDR2 are SGDLS and YYNGEE. The chain's CDR3 is CASSGLQGVGETQYF. In DNA form, the CDR3 reads TGTGCCAGCAGCGGCCTACAGGGGGTCGGGGAGACCCAGTACTTC.

The chain uses TRBV28 and TRBJ2-2; TRBD2 agrees at 16 bases. V shed 5 bases and J 1 base; nucleotides not matched to a gene: 7. The CDR3 spans 19 residues. Germline CDR1 is MDHEN and CDR2 is SYDVKM. CDR3 residues: CASSPGTSGRALNTGELFF. CDR3 coding DNA: TGTGCCAGCAGTCCAGGGACTAGCGGGAGGGCGCTGAACACCGGGGAGCTGTTTTTT.

CDR3 in DNA: TGTGCCAGTACAAACCTCAGGGTTATTCGAGAGACCCAGTACTTC. It translates to CASTNLRVIRETQYF. The chain is built from TRBV7-8 and TRBJ2-5; the D gene is possibly TRBD1 (5 bases). This CDR3 is 15 amino acids long. Germline V gene lookup returns CDR1 SGHVS and CDR2 FQNEAQ. Trimming took off 9 bases at V and 4 bases at J, with 21 bases between the two ends. The full variable domain, its missing parts supplied by reference TRBV7-8 and TRBJ2-5, is GAGVSQSPRYKVAKRGQDVALRCDPISGHVSLFWYQQALGQGPEFLTYFQNEAQLDKSGLPSDRFFAERPEGSVSTLKIQRTQQEDSAVYLCASTNLRVIRETQYFGPGTRLLVL.

This chain joins TRBV29-1 and TRBJ1-1; D is uncertain. Germline lookup yields CDR1 SQVTM and CDR2 ANQGSEA. CDR3 size: 11 residues. V was pared by 7 bases and J by 5 bases, with 11 bases between. The CDR3 region is CSGSSWTEAFF. CDR3 DNA: TGCAGCGGATCTAGTTGGACTGAAGCTTTCTTT.

The rearrangement joins TRBV5-1 to TRBJ1-1; D perhaps matches TRBD1 (6 bases). The CDR3 runs 15 residues. Trimming left V 2 bases short and J 0 bases short, with 11 bases between. Germline CDR1 SGHRS, CDR2 YFSETQ. The CDR3 region is CASSLGGAMNTEAFF. The CDR3, as DNA: TGCGCCAGCAGCTTAGGGGGGGCCATGAACACTGAAGCTTTCTTT.

The rearrangement uses TRBV29-1 and TRBJ1-1, with D uncertain. Germline assignment: CDR1 SQVTM and CDR2 ANQGSEA. Trimming shortened V by 7 bases and J by 1 base, and 13 bases separated the two germline ends. The CDR3 has 13 amino acids. CDR3 protein: CSAGRTENTEAFF. CDR3 sequence (DNA): TGCAGCGCCGGCAGGACGGAGAACACTGAAGCTTTCTTT.

The J gene is TRBJ2-7, the V gene TRBV11-2; 8 bases agree with TRBD1. This CDR3 has 15 residues. Looked up from germline, CDR1 is SGHAT and CDR2 is FQNNGV. The junction had 6 bases not matched to a gene; V was cut back by 1 base and J by 4 bases. CDR3 protein: CASSLAAGGIYEQYF. The CDR3 coding sequence is TGTGCCAGCAGCTTAGCTGCAGGGGGCATTTACGAGCAGTACTTC.

This chain joins TRBV5-5 and TRBJ2-1; D remains ambiguous. Per germline, CDR1 SGHKS and CDR2 YYEKEE (reference sequence). V lost 5 bases, J lost 6 bases, and 18 bases lay in between. This CDR3 comprises 15 residues. CDR3 protein: CASSSGSRRPNEQFF. The DNA for the CDR3 is TGTGCCAGCAGTTCCGGGTCCCGACGCCCCAATGAGCAGTTCTTC.

The J gene is TRBJ1-4, the V gene TRBV27; D is unclear. Trimming stripped 4 bases from V and 1 base from J, with 13 bases between. The CDR3 runs 16 residues. The germline V gene encodes CDR1 MNHEY and CDR2 SMNVEV (reference sequence). DNA of the CDR3: TGTGCCAGCAGTTCGTTCTTGGGGAGAACTAATGAAAAACTGTTTTTT. Residues: CASSSFLGRTNEKLFF.

The J gene is TRBJ1-3, the V gene TRBV30; weak D call: TRBD1 (5 bases). V shed 6 bases and J shed 3 bases, with 9 bases lying between them. The CDR3 has 12 residues. Germline V gives CDR1 GTSNPN, CDR2 SVGIG (reference sequence). CDR3 sequence reads: CACGGSGNTIYF. DNA for the CDR3: TGTGCCTGTGGGGGGAGTGGAAACACCATATATTTT.

The chain links TRBV7-6 to TRBJ2-2; TRBD1 aligns across 9 bases. The germline gives CDR1 SGHVS, CDR2 FNYEAQ. Unmatched junction bases numbered 4, after V lost 1 base and J lost 7 bases. This CDR3 contains 15 residues. This chain's CDR3 is CASSLGGTGLGELFF. The CDR3 DNA is TGTGCCAGCAGCTTAGGAGGGACAGGGCTCGGGGAGCTGTTTTTT.

This clone was detected only once. CDR3 region: CASSVGQGHNYGYTF. The CDR3 DNA is TGTGCCAGCAGTGTTGGGCAGGGCCATAACTATGGCTACACCTTC. The chain combines TRBV6-1 with TRBJ1-2; D is perhaps TRBD1 (5 bases). Deletions cut 4 bases from V and 1 base from J, with 13 bases between. This CDR3 is 15 amino acids long. CDR1 and CDR2 (germline): MNHNS, SASEGT.

The genes are TRBV10-1 and TRBJ2-7, with D unresolved. From germline, CDR1 is WNHNN and CDR2 SYGVQD (reference sequence). The CDR3 covers 11 residues. Trimming removed 2 bases at V and 10 bases at J, with 9 bases between. CDR3 DNA: TGCGCCAGCAGTGAGACTCCTTTCCAGTACTTC. Translating gives CASSETPFQYF.

The chain employs TRBV2 and TRBJ1-5; a weak D match, TRBD1 (5 bases). V lost 6 bases and J 9 bases, leaving 15 bases between the germline ends. CDR3 length equals 13 residues. Germline V gene lookup returns CDR1 SNHLY and CDR2 FYNNEI. Here the CDR3 reads CASRDTGTLPQHF. The CDR3 bases are TGTGCCAGCAGAGATACCGGGACTTTGCCCCAGCATTTT.

V usage is TRBV27 and J usage is TRBJ1-2; 11 bases are a match to TRBD1. Germline V gene lookup returns CDR1 MNHEY and CDR2 SMNVEV (reference sequence). After removal of 5 bases from V and 8 bases from J, the junction contained 7 bases not matched to a gene. The CDR3 runs to 14 residues. The CDR3 DNA sequence: TGTGCCAGCAGTAGCTCCCGGGACAGGGGGGGCTACACCTTC. Translated, it gives CASSSSRDRGGYTF.

The chain joins TRBV19 to TRBJ2-5; TRBD1 aligns across 7 bases. Germline assignment: CDR1 LNHDA and CDR2 SQIVND (reference sequence). The CDR3 sequence is 14 residues long. The V gene end was trimmed by 6 bases and the J gene end by 1 base; junction bases not matched to a gene: 5. The CDR3 loop reads CASRKQGPQETQYF. For the CDR3, the DNA is TGTGCCAGTAGAAAACAGGGGCCCCAAGAGACCCAGTACTTC. The entire variable domain, with the rest obtained from reference TRBV19 and TRBJ2-5, is as follows: DGGITQSPKYLFRKEGQNVTLSCEQNLNHDAMYWYRQDPGQGLRLIYYSQIVNDFQKGDIAEGYSVSREKKESFPLTVTSAQKNPTAFYLCASRKQGPQETQYFGPGTRLLVL.

This chain joins TRBV6-4 and TRBJ2-1, with 7 bases identical to TRBD1. The CDR3 has 17 residues. The J segment lost 0 bases and the V segment lost 2 bases, leaving 7 bases of the junction unmatched. Germline V lookup: CDR1 MRHNA, CDR2 SNTAGT. The CDR3 nucleotides read TGTGCCAGCAGTGACACCATCAGGGGGAGCTCCTACAATGAGCAGTTCTTC. Amino acids: CASSDTIRGSSYNEQFF.

This sequence joins TRBV28 and TRBJ1-2, with no clear D. The CDR3 is 12 residues long. Between the trimmed V and J ends, which lost 4 bases and 6 bases, there was a span of 9 bases. The germline gives CDR1 MDHEN, CDR2 SYDVKM. The CDR3 sequence: CASSSPSNGYTF. Written as DNA, the CDR3 is TGTGCCAGCAGTTCCCCGTCGAATGGCTACACCTTC.

The chain carries TRBV7-2 and TRBJ1-4, with 7 bases lining up with TRBD1. V dropped 7 bases and J dropped 4; count of bases not matched to a gene: 6. CDR1 and CDR2 (germline): SGHTA, FQGNSA. CDR3 length: 14 residues. CDR3 coding DNA: TGTGCCAGCACCGTAGACAGGGTTAATGAAAAACTGTTTTTT. Encoded protein: CASTVDRVNEKLFF. The variable domain in full, completed from reference TRBV7-2 and TRBJ1-4, reads GAGVSQSPSNKVTEKGKDVELRCDPISGHTALYWYRQSLGQGLEFLIYFQGNSAPDKSGLPSDRFSAERTGGSVSTLTIQRTQQEDSAVYLCASTVDRVNEKLFFGSGTQLSVL.

J is TRBJ2-5 and V is TRBV10-3; D may be TRBD2 (6 bases). The V end lost 1 base, the J end lost 4 bases, and 19 bases lay between the germline ends. CDR3 length: 17 amino acids. CDR1 ENHRY and CDR2 SYGVKD come from the germline V gene. The CDR3 sequence is CAISEFRRSAGGETQYF. In DNA, the CDR3 is TGTGCCATCAGTGAGTTCAGGCGGAGTGCCGGGGGAGAGACCCAGTACTTC.

The V gene is TRBV6-5, the J gene TRBJ2-2; no clear D gene. This CDR3 has 11 residues. Germline assignment: CDR1 MNHEY and CDR2 SVGAGI. The V end was cut by 6 bases, the J end by 8 bases, with 7 bases between. The CDR3 DNA reads as TGTGCCAGCAGGCAATATGGGGAGCTGTTTTTT. Protein: CASRQYGELFF.